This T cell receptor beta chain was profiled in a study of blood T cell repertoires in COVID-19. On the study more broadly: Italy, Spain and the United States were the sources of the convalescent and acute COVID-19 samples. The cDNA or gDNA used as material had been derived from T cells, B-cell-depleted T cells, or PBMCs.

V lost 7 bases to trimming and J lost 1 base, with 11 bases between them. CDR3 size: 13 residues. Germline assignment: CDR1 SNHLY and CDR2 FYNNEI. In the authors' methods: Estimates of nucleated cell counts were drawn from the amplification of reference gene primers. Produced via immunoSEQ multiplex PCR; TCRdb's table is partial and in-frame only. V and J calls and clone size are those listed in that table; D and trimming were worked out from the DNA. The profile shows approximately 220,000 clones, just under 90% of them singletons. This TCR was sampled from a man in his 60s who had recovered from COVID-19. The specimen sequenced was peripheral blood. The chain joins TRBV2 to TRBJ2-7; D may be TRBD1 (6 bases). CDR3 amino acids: CASTITGSYEQYF. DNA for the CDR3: TGTGCCAGCACTATTACAGGGTCCTACGAGCAGTACTTC.